The 11 T cell receptor beta chains below were found in one sample sequenced in a study of shared clonotypes between healthy human individuals (TCRdb year 2020). CD8 naive samples consisted of CD45RO-negative cells that were positively selected for CCR7, yielding a CD45RA+CCR7+ population without TemRA cells. The library was prepared using the immunoSEQ multiplex PCR assay. Entries here come from immuneACCESS through TCRdb and include only in-frame sequences with V and J called. Some clones fail to appear in such tables; in the studies checked, an unresolved V gene covers under half of the shortfall, and the cause of the remainder is unknown. The sample records roughly 2.1 million clones, approximately 94% of which are singletons. 1.7% of the sample lies in the top ten. The specimen was naive CD8+ T cells from PBMCs. Explained via the paper, the cell subset or site label denotes: CD45RA+CCR7+. Receptor source: a man aged 18 to 29 in good health. Some clones in this sample may be carry-over from other donors' samples.

V is TRBV7-8 and J is TRBJ2-3; maybe TRBD2 (6 bases). Germline V gives CDR1 SGHVS, CDR2 FQNEAQ. The CDR3 contains 14 residues. The V and J ends lost 5 bases and 4 bases respectively, with 13 bases between them. CDR3 residues: CASSLITGADTQYF. DNA for the CDR3: TGTGCCAGCAGCCTGATTACGGGAGCAGATACGCAGTATTTT.

The chain employs TRBV29-1 and TRBJ2-7; tentative D call: TRBD1 (7 bases). Trimming took off 6 bases at V and 9 bases at J, with 15 bases between the two ends. CDR1 is SQVTM and CDR2 is ANQGSEA in the germline V gene. The CDR3 sequence is 11 residues long. CDR3 in amino acids: CSVGGGAGQYF. In nucleotides, the CDR3 is TGCAGCGTCGGAGGGGGCGCAGGGCAGTACTTC.

V usage is TRBV5-6 and J usage is TRBJ1-3; 8 bases map to TRBD1. V dropped 4 bases and J dropped 8; count of bases not matched to a gene: 11. The V gene's germline CDR1 is SGHDT and CDR2 YYEEEE. The CDR3 is made up of 15 amino acids. CDR3: CASSEDREKGYTIYF. CDR3 coding DNA: TGTGCCAGCAGCGAGGACAGGGAAAAAGGGTACACCATATATTTT.

This chain links TRBV27 with TRBJ2-2; possible D gene TRBD1, 5 bases. Trimming removed 5 bases at V and 3 bases at J, with 19 bases between. This CDR3 is built from 17 residues. The germline V gene encodes CDR1 MNHEY and CDR2 SMNVEV (reference sequence). CDR3 in amino acids: CASSPPPVQVYTGELFF. In nucleotides, the CDR3 is TGTGCCAGCAGTCCACCCCCCGTACAGGTTTACACCGGGGAGCTGTTTTTT.

The rearrangement uses TRBV28 and TRBJ1-2; D call uncertain. Trimming cost V 4 bases and J 8 bases, with 23 bases left between them. CDR1 is MDHEN and CDR2 is SYDVKM in the germline V gene. The CDR3 has 16 residues. The CDR3, as DNA: TGTGCCAGCAGTTCCACCTCGCGACCGCCCGAGGGCGGCTACACCTTC. This codes for CASSSTSRPPEGGYTF.

The V and J genes are TRBV5-4 and TRBJ2-2; D uncertain. Per germline, CDR1 SGHNT and CDR2 YYREEE (reference sequence). This CDR3 is built from 15 residues. The germline V and J ends were trimmed by 5 bases and 6 bases, with 17 bases remaining between them. The CDR3 region has the DNA TGTGCCAGCAGACCCGGGTACCAGGAGTCCGGGGAGCTGTTTTTT. As protein: CASRPGYQESGELFF.

The V and J genes are TRBV27 and TRBJ2-2; no firm D call. Germline CDR1 and CDR2: MNHEY and SMNVEV (reference sequence). Trimming removed 3 bases from V and 7 bases from J, with 12 bases in between. The CDR3 covers 14 residues. CDR3 loop: CASSFSGVGGELFF. CDR3 in DNA: TGTGCCAGCAGTTTTAGTGGGGTCGGCGGGGAGCTGTTTTTT.

This clone was seen more than once but under ten times. The V call is TRBV19, the J call TRBJ1-1; D is ambiguous. The CDR3 is 11 amino acids. Germline CDR1 LNHDA, CDR2 SQIVND (reference sequence). In nucleotides, the CDR3 is TGTTTGTCGGTCAGTGGTCCTGAAGCTTTCTTT. Its translation is CLSVSGPEAFF.

The chain recombines TRBV4-3 with TRBJ1-2, with TRBD1 matching 7 bases. The V gene's germline CDR1 is LGHNA and CDR2 YSLEER. This CDR3 has 14 residues. V dropped 0 bases and J dropped 6; count of bases not matched to a gene: 4. Here the CDR3 reads CASSQDDRDHGYTF. The CDR3 coding sequence is TGCGCCAGCAGCCAAGATGACAGGGACCATGGCTACACCTTC.

In its sample, this clone was seen once. A read error may account for a junction end that differs from germline. The J gene is TRBJ2-2, the V gene TRBV7-9, with TRBD1 matching over 8 bases. The CDR3 spans 14 residues. Germline CDR1 reads SEHNR; CDR2 reads FQNEAQ (reference sequence). Written as DNA, the CDR3 is TGCGGGGGACAGGAAGAGGGGAACACCGGGGAGCTGTTTTTT. This encodes CGGQEEGNTGELFF.

The rearrangement uses TRBV27 and TRBJ2-2; maybe TRBD2 (5 bases). Deletions cut 5 bases from V and 5 bases from J, with 18 bases between. Per the germline V gene, CDR1 is MNHEY and CDR2 is SMNVEV (reference sequence). This CDR3 region has 16 residues. DNA for the CDR3: TGTGCCAGCAGTGGGCAAAGGGAGAACCCTACCGGGGAGCTGTTTTTT. Its protein product is CASSGQRENPTGELFF.